The 20 T cell receptor beta chains in this list originate from one sample, sequenced in a study of blood T cell repertoires in COVID-19. Some clones are missing from TCRdb's copy, which holds only in-frame ones; the method was immunoSEQ multiplex PCR. The table includes a few hundred thousand clones, roughly 88% detected once. Specimen: peripheral blood. Source of these receptors: a human donor in a cohort sampled during active COVID-19.

V and J are TRBV7-9 and TRBJ1-3; tentative D call: TRBD1 (6 bases). This CDR3 has 14 amino acids. CDR1 and CDR2 (germline): SEHNR, FQNEAQ (reference sequence). V was clipped by 4 bases and J by 0 bases, with 7 bases between them. CDR3 bases: TGTGCCAGCAGCTCAGGGGTCTCTGGAAACACCATATATTTT. It codes for CASSSGVSGNTIYF.

The rearrangement uses TRBV28 and TRBJ2-2; D uncertain. Germline-derived CDR1 and CDR2 are MDHEN and SYDVKM. V lost 4 bases, J lost 5 bases, and 5 bases lay in between. There are 12 residues in the CDR3. Written as DNA, the CDR3 is TGTGCCAGCAGTTCCCCGACCGGGGAGCTGTTTTTT. It encodes CASSSPTGELFF.

The chain recombines TRBV11-2 with TRBJ1-3; D might be TRBD1 (6 bases). V lost 3 bases and J 4 bases, leaving 13 bases between the germline ends. CDR3 length equals 15 residues. In germline, CDR1 is SGHAT, CDR2 FQNNGV. The CDR3 sequence is CASSFEQGEGNTIYF. In DNA form, the CDR3 reads TGTGCCAGCAGCTTCGAACAGGGAGAAGGAAACACCATATATTTT.

This chain links TRBV7-9 with TRBJ2-7, with a tentative D call TRBD1 (6 bases). CDR1 is SEHNR, CDR2 FQNEAQ, per germline (reference sequence). Trimming left V 5 bases short and J 1 base short, with 12 bases between. This CDR3 region has 14 residues. The CDR3, as DNA: TGTGCCAGCAGCGAAGACAGGACTTCCTACGAGCAGTACTTC. Residues: CASSEDRTSYEQYF.

As regards this clone: Other DNA sequences in the sample encode the same CDR3. The chain joins TRBV9 to TRBJ1-2, with 10 bases aligning to TRBD1. CDR3 length: 13 amino acids. With V trimmed by 3 bases and J by 4 bases, 0 bases remained unmatched. In germline, CDR1 is SGDLS, CDR2 YYNGEE. CDR3 coding DNA: TGTGCCAGCAGCGGGACAGGGGGCTATGGCTACACCTTC. It translates to CASSGTGGYGYTF.

This clone appeared a single time. V gene TRBV6-4 combines with J gene TRBJ1-1, with a weak D call TRBD1 (6 bases). Trimming stripped 9 bases from V and 4 bases from J, with 18 bases between. Germline V gives CDR1 MRHNA, CDR2 SNTAGT. This CDR3 has 14 residues. The CDR3 DNA reads TGTGCCAGAGGTAACCCACTACAGGGCACTGAAGCTTTCTTT. Protein: CARGNPLQGTEAFF.

This sequence joins TRBV9 and TRBJ1-5; a weak D match, TRBD1 (5 bases). Trimming pared 4 bases from V and 6 bases from J, leaving 14 bases between. The CDR3 extends over 14 amino acids. Germline V gene data show CDR1 as SGDLS and CDR2 as YYNGEE. The CDR3 here is CASSLDSRLQPQHF. The DNA of the CDR3 is TGTGCCAGCAGCCTCGACAGCAGACTTCAGCCCCAGCATTTT.

This chain connects TRBV13 to TRBJ2-2; D is ambiguous. CDR1 is PRHDT, CDR2 FYEKMQ, per germline (reference sequence). This CDR3 region has 12 residues. V was trimmed by 3 bases and J by 4 bases, leaving 3 bases between them. The CDR3 sequence: CASSFRTGELFF. CDR3 DNA sequence: TGTGCCAGCAGCTTCCGCACCGGGGAGCTGTTTTTT.

The chain has TRBV28 and TRBJ2-1; TRBD2 aligns across 7 bases. Germline V CDR1 and CDR2: MDHEN, SYDVKM. The CDR3 consists of 16 residues. The V segment lost 3 bases and the J segment 4 bases; nucleotides outside the gene matches: 9. The CDR3 nucleotides read TGTGCCAGCAGTTTGGCGGGACTATCTGCTTACAATGAGCAGTTCTTC. Its translation is CASSLAGLSAYNEQFF. Supplemented by reference TRBV28 and TRBJ2-1, the full variable domain reads DVKVTQSSRYLVKRTGEKVFLECVQDMDHENMFWYRQDPGLGLRLIYFSYDVKMKEKGDIPEGYSVSREKKERFSLILESASTNQTSMYLCASSLAGLSAYNEQFFGPGTRLTVL.

The chain employs TRBV28 and TRBJ1-6; D perhaps matches TRBD1 (6 bases). Between the trimmed V and J ends, which lost 5 bases and 11 bases, there was a span of 16 bases. The germline V gene has CDR1 MDHEN and CDR2 SYDVKM. This CDR3 has 14 amino acids. The CDR3 DNA follows: TGTGCCAGCAGTGCCCACAGGGAAGGCGCACCCCTCCACTTT. It specifies CASSAHREGAPLHF.

The chain employs TRBV28 and TRBJ2-7, with D possibly TRBD2 on 5 matching bases. This CDR3 comprises 15 residues. Trimming pared 5 bases from V and 5 bases from J, leaving 19 bases between. Germline CDR1 and CDR2: MDHEN and SYDVKM. Here the CDR3 reads CASSLSVTEVNEQYF. As DNA, the CDR3 is TGTGCCAGCAGTCTCTCGGTCACGGAGGTCAACGAGCAGTACTTC.

The gene calls are TRBV18 and TRBJ1-1; D is undetermined. Germline-derived CDR1 and CDR2 are KGHSH and LQKENI. The CDR3 is 15 residues long. Trimming shortened V by 3 bases and J by 1 base, and 12 bases separated the two germline ends. For the CDR3, the DNA is TGTGCCAGCTCACCTTCAATCGCGGGGAACACTGAAGCTTTCTTT. It translates to CASSPSIAGNTEAFF. The full variable domain, rest sourced from reference TRBV18 and TRBJ1-1, is NAGVMQNPRHLVRRRGQEARLRCSPMKGHSHVYWYRQLPEEGLKFMVYLQKENIIDESGMPKERFSAEFPKEGPSILRIQQVVRGDSAAYFCASSPSIAGNTEAFFGQGTRLTVV.

The chain recombines TRBV4-2 with TRBJ2-5; TRBD2 agrees at 8 bases. Germline V lookup: CDR1 LGHNA, CDR2 YNFKEQ. Trimming at V came to 4 bases and at J to 4 bases, leaving 11 bases not matched to a gene. The CDR3 extends over 16 amino acids. This chain's CDR3 is CASSPVQRERLETQYF. As DNA, the CDR3 is TGTGCCAGCAGCCCTGTACAGCGGGAGCGGCTAGAGACCCAGTACTTC.

The J gene is TRBJ2-1, the V gene TRBV7-9, with 13 positions matching TRBD2. V gave up 3 bases and J gave up 4 bases; unmatched junction bases: 6. The CDR3 covers 17 residues. CDR1 is SEHNR and CDR2 is FQNEAQ in the germline V gene (reference sequence). The CDR3 sequence is CASSLGTSGNYYNEQFF. In nucleotides, the CDR3 is TGTGCCAGCAGCTTGGGGACTAGCGGGAATTATTACAATGAGCAGTTCTTC.

This clone was seen only a few times. The rearrangement joins TRBV9 to TRBJ2-1; D possibly corresponds to TRBD1 (5 bases). The ends were cut back, 2 bases at V and 9 bases at J, with 12 bases in the middle. The germline V gene encodes CDR1 SGDLS and CDR2 YYNGEE. The CDR3 is made up of 13 amino acids. The CDR3 protein is CASSVTGSGEQFF. In DNA, the CDR3 is TGTGCCAGCAGCGTTACAGGATCAGGTGAGCAGTTCTTC.

V usage is TRBV7-9 and J usage is TRBJ1-4; tentative D call: TRBD1 (6 bases). The germline V gene has CDR1 SEHNR and CDR2 FQNEAQ (reference sequence). V lost 3 bases, J lost 8 bases, and 7 bases lay in between. CDR3 size: 12 residues. Here the CDR3 reads CASSFGQEKLFF. The CDR3 region has the DNA TGTGCCAGCAGCTTTGGACAGGAAAAACTGTTTTTT.

The chain carries TRBV28 and TRBJ2-3, with 7 nucleotides matching TRBD2. The CDR3 extends over 13 amino acids. V shed 6 bases and J 3 bases; nucleotides not matched to a gene: 3. The germline V gene has CDR1 MDHEN and CDR2 SYDVKM. The CDR3 DNA reads TGTGCCAGCAGCACTAGCGTTACAGATACGCAGTATTTT. It codes for CASSTSVTDTQYF.

The chain links TRBV28 to TRBJ2-7; D perhaps matches TRBD1 (6 bases). Germline CDR1 is MDHEN and CDR2 is SYDVKM. The CDR3 runs 15 residues. Trimming left V 3 bases short and J 5 bases short, with 17 bases between. In DNA form, the CDR3 reads TGTGCCAGCAGTTTCCCCGGGGTGGGGGCCCACGAGCAGTACTTC. Translating it yields CASSFPGVGAHEQYF.

In this sample, this clone turned up once. The chain joins TRBV5-1 to TRBJ2-7; 8 bases fit TRBD2. Trimming removed 2 bases from V and 0 bases from J; junction bases left unmatched: 13. Per the germline V gene, CDR1 is SGHRS and CDR2 is YFSETQ. The CDR3 is made up of 18 amino acids. The CDR3 DNA is TGCGCCAGCAGCTTTGAACCGGGACTAGTAGGTAGCTCCTACGAGCAGTACTTC. Translating it yields CASSFEPGLVGSSYEQYF.

The rearrangement joins TRBV19 to TRBJ1-6; D might be TRBD1 (6 bases). The V gene lost 5 bases and the J gene lost 7 bases, with 15 bases spanning the gap. The CDR3 has 15 residues. Germline V gene lookup returns CDR1 LNHDA and CDR2 SQIVND (reference sequence). DNA of the CDR3: TGTGCCAGTAGTTTCCGGACAGCTGAGAATTCACCCCTCCACTTT. Translation: CASSFRTAENSPLHF.